The T cell receptor (beta chain) described here comes from a study of blood T cell repertoires in COVID-19. Study background: The United States, Italy and Spain provided the acute and convalescent COVID-19 samples. The analysed material was cDNA or gDNA that came from T cells, B-cell-depleted T cells, or PBMCs.

Assay: immunoSEQ multiplex PCR; the TCRdb copy retains only in-frame clones and omits some. The table shows 200,000 to 300,000 clones, with less than 90% occurring only once. Per germline, CDR1 KGHDR and CDR2 SFDVKD. The CDR3 is made up of 16 amino acids. V dropped 4 bases and J dropped 0 bases, with 14 bases sitting between them. This sequence joins TRBV24-1 and TRBJ1-2; D not resolved. The clonotype originates from a man aged 55-75 years with acute or convalescent COVID-19. The specimen was peripheral blood. The chain's CDR3 is CATSDLDRGTNYGYTF. The CDR3 region has the DNA TGTGCCACCAGTGACCTAGATCGCGGAACTAACTATGGCTACACCTTC.